This is a list of T cell receptor beta chains from one sample in a study of post-analysis software for immune sequencing data. Using its own MiXCR run on the PCR reads, TCRdb lists one record per CDR3 protein. The data contain about 540,000 distinct CDR3 sequences, around a third of them singletons. What was sequenced was blood. Every receptor here comes from a girl aged 2-17 years with multiple sclerosis. Both conserved end residues are part of each CDR3. Fields, in order: J gene, D gene, clone size, V gene, CDR3 DNA, CDR3 protein. D genes are given only for firm matches. Rows may omit the clone size; those that give it use once, few, many or a size class.

>TRBJ1-1|NA|NA|TRBV6-6
TGTGCCAGCAGGATCGACAGAGAAGCTTTCTTT
CASRIDREAFF
>TRBJ1-2|NA|few|TRBV24-1
TGTGCCACCATGGACAGAGCATATGGCTACACCTTC
CATMDRAYGYTF
>TRBJ1-2|NA|few|TRBV20-1
TGCAGTGCTCCCACAGGGCTAGGCGGCTACACCTTC
CSAPTGLGGYTF
>TRBJ1-6|NA|few|TRBV12-3/TRBV12-4
TGTGCCAGCACCTTGACAGCCAGCTCCTATAATTCACCCCTCCACTTT
CASTLTASSYNSPLHF
>TRBJ2-5|NA|many|TRBV29-1
TGCAGCGTTGACCTCCGGGGCAGCCAAGAGACCCAGTACTTC
CSVDLRGSQETQYF
>TRBJ2-1|TRBD1|NA|TRBV28
TGTGCCAGCAGTTCTTCCGGGACAGGGGGCTATGAGCAGTTCTTC
CASSSSGTGGYEQFF
>TRBJ2-7|TRBD1|NA|TRBV7-9
TGTGCCAGCAGCCAGGGGGACAGTACCTACGAGCAGTACTTC
CASSQGDSTYEQYF
>TRBJ1-6|TRBD1|many|TRBV5-5
TGTGCCAGCAGCTCGGGACAGGGGAATTCACCCCTCCACTTT
CASSSGQGNSPLHF
>TRBJ2-2|TRBD2|once|TRBV20-1
TGCAGTGCTAGAGATCCGAGCAGTCCCCGGGGGGCCGGGGAGCTGTTTTTT
CSARDPSSPRGAGELFF
>TRBJ1-2|NA|few|TRBV5-1
TGCGCCAGCAGCTTGGGAGACCGGTTCTATGGCTACACCTTC
CASSLGDRFYGYTF